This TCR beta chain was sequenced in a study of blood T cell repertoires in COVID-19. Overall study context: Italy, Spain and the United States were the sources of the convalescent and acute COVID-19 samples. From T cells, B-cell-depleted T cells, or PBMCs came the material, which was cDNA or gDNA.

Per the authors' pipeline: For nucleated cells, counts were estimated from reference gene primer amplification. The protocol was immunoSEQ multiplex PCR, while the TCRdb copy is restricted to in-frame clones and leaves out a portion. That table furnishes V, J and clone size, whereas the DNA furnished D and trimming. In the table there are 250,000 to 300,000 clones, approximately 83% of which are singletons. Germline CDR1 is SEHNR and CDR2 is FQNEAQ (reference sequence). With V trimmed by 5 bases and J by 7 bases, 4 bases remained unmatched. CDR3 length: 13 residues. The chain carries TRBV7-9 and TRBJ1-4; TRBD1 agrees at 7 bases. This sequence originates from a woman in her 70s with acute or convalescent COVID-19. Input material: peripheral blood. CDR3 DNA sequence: TGTGCCAGCAGCGGACAGGAGCTTGAAAAACTGTTTTTT. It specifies CASSGQELEKLFF.